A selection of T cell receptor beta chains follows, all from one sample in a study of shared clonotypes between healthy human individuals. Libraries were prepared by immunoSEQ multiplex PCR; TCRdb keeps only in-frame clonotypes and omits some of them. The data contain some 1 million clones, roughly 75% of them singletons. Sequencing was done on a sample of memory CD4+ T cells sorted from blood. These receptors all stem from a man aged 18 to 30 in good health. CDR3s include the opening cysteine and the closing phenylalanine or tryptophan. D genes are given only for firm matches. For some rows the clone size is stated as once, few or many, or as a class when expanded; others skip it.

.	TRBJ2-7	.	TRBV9	CASSAGDSSSRVEQYF	TGTGCCAGCAGCGCGGGGGACAGCTCCTCGAGGGTCGAGCAGTACTTC
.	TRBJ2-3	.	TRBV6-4	CASSEFGDPTDTQYF	TGTGCCAGCAGTGAATTCGGGGATCCCACAGATACGCAGTATTTT
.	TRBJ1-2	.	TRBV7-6	CASSSQGKAGYGYTF	TGTGCCAGCAGCTCACAGGGTAAAGCAGGCTATGGCTACACCTTC
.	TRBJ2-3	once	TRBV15	CATSRTYLSAADTQYF	TGTGCCACCAGCAGAACTTATTTGTCGGCGGCGGATACGCAGTATTTT
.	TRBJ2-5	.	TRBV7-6	CASSFFLLAGPYQETQYF	TGTGCCAGCAGCTTCTTTCTGCTCGCGGGACCGTACCAAGAGACCCAGTACTTC
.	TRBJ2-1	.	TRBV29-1	CSGGGSSYNEQFF	TGCAGCGGGGGGGGCTCTTCTTACAATGAGCAGTTCTTC
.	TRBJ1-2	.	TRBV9	CASSVAGGGVYGYTF	TGTGCCAGCAGCGTAGCGGGGGGAGGGGTATATGGCTACACCTTC
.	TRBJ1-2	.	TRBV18	CASSPPLGNYGYTF	TGTGCCAGCTCACCCCCCCTTGGGAACTATGGCTACACCTTC
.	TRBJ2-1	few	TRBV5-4	CASSDGTLYNEQFF	TGTGCCAGCAGCGACGGGACTCTATACAATGAGCAGTTCTTC
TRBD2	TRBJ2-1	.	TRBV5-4	CASSLGLAGLGNEQFF	TGTGCCAGCAGCTTGGGTCTAGCGGGGCTTGGCAATGAGCAGTTCTTC
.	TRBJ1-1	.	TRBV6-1	CASRQGSSAEAFF	TGTGCCAGCAGACAGGGTAGTAGCGCTGAAGCTTTCTTT
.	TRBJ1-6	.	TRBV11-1	CASSLIAGNSPLHF	TGTGCCAGCAGCTTAATTGCAGGCAATTCACCCCTCCACTTT
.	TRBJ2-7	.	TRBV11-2	CASSLGGILDEQYF	TGTGCCAGCAGCTTAGGAGGGATTCTTGACGAGCAGTACTTC
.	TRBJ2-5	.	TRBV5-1	CASNPGGETQYF	TGCGCCAGCAACCCCGGTGGGGAGACCCAGTACTTC
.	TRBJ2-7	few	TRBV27	CAWAASYEQYF	TGTGCCTGGGCTGCATCCTACGAGCAGTACTTC
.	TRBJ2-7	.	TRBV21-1	CASSPPANGEGVVYEQYF	TGTGCCAGCAGCCCCCCGGCGAATGGGGAGGGAGTCGTTTACGAGCAGTACTTC
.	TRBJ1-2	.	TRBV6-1	CASSVATVNYGYTF	TGTGCCAGCTCCGTCGCCACCGTTAACTATGGCTACACCTTC
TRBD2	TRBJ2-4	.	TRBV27	CASSPFWTSGRSKNIQYF	TGTGCCAGCAGTCCCTTCTGGACTAGCGGGAGATCCAAAAACATTCAGTACTTC
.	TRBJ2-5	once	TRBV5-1	CASRRGLGETQYF	TGCGCCAGCCGGCGAGGGCTGGGAGAGACCCAGTACTTC
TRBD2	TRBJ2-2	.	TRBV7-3	CASSPGLANGELFF	TGTGCCAGCAGCCCTGGACTAGCAAACGGGGAGCTGTTTTTT
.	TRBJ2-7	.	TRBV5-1	CASSMTMQGRSYEQYF	TGCGCCAGCAGCATGACGATGCAGGGGCGCTCCTACGAGCAGTACTTC
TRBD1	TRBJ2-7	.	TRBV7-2	CASSLVQGPYEQYF	TGTGCCAGCAGCTTGGTACAGGGGCCCTACGAGCAGTACTTC